Below, 9 T cell receptor beta chains from the same sample are listed, as sequenced in a study of blood T cell dynamics during melanoma immunotherapy. Described time point: pre-treatment baseline. TCRdb keeps only in-frame clones here, not all; method: immunoSEQ multiplex PCR. The table shows 15,000 or so clones, with 70% to 90% occurring only once. The sequencing here drew on blood, taken from a patient treated with checkpoint blockade. The receptors were gathered from a human donor with melanoma.

The rearrangement joins TRBV7-9 to TRBJ2-3; 10 nucleotides align to TRBD2. The V gene end was trimmed by 2 bases and the J gene end by 1 base; junction bases not matched to a gene: 9. This CDR3 has 18 amino acids. CDR1 SEHNR and CDR2 FQNEAQ come from the germline V gene (reference sequence). The CDR3 region is CASSLPPRTSGGTDTQYF. CDR3 in DNA: TGTGCCAGCAGCTTACCCCCTCGCACTAGCGGGGGCACAGATACGCAGTATTTT.

The V and J genes are TRBV6-5 and TRBJ1-2; D is unclear. The CDR3 sequence is 14 residues long. Germline V CDR1 and CDR2: MNHEY, SVGAGI. Trimming took off 4 bases at V and 1 base at J, with 10 bases between the two ends. For the CDR3, the DNA is TGTGCCAGCAGTTTCCGGGGAGGTAACTATGGCTACACCTTC. Encoded protein: CASSFRGGNYGYTF.

This rearrangement joins TRBV21-1 to TRBJ2-7. TRBV21-1 is classified as a pseudogene. The CDR3 has 13 amino acids. The CDR3 region is CASSPGGRYEQYF. The CDR3 DNA is TGTGCCAGCAGCCCCGGTGGACGTTACGAGCAGTACTTC.

This clone occurred a few times. The chain employs TRBV19 and TRBJ2-6; D unclear. The CDR3 totals 16 residues. The V end was cut by 5 bases, the J end by 0 bases, with 11 bases between. Germline CDR1 is LNHDA and CDR2 is SQIVND (reference sequence). The CDR3 is CASSAQTSSGANVLTF. Here the CDR3 DNA reads TGTGCCAGTAGTGCCCAGACAAGCTCTGGGGCCAACGTCCTGACTTTC.

The gene calls are TRBV7-9 and TRBJ2-7; 9 bases map to TRBD1. There are 14 residues in the CDR3. Germline values: CDR1 SEHNR, CDR2 FQNEAQ (reference sequence). Losses at the gene ends were 0 bases for V and 5 bases for J; bases not matched to a gene: 2. In nucleotides, the CDR3 is TGTGCCAGCAGCTTAGCGACAGGGGGGAACGAGCAGTACTTC. Translated, it gives CASSLATGGNEQYF.

The chain recombines TRBV30 with TRBJ1-3; 8 bases match TRBD1. The CDR3 sequence is 19 residues long. Germline values: CDR1 GTSNPN, CDR2 SVGIG (reference sequence). The V gene end was trimmed by 3 bases and the J gene end by 0 bases; junction bases not matched to a gene: 16. The CDR3 is CAWSGGDRGKASSGNTIYF. DNA for the CDR3: TGTGCCTGGAGCGGTGGAGACAGGGGTAAGGCATCCTCTGGAAACACCATATATTTT.

This clone was seen more than once but under ten times. This chain links TRBV6-1 with TRBJ2-7, with 8 bases lining up with TRBD1. V lost 1 base, J lost 5 bases, and 7 bases stayed unmatched. The germline gives CDR1 MNHNS, CDR2 SASEGT. There are 15 residues in the CDR3. The CDR3 here is CASSEGGQGSDEQYF. The DNA of the CDR3 is TGTGCCAGCAGTGAAGGCGGACAGGGTAGCGACGAGCAGTACTTC.

The chain employs TRBV5-4 and TRBJ2-5, with 9 bases lining up with TRBD1. V lost 4 bases to trimming and J lost 11 bases; unmatched junction nucleotides: 12. The CDR3 spans 14 residues. Germline values: CDR1 SGHNT, CDR2 YYREEE (reference sequence). The CDR3 region has the DNA TGTGCCAGCAGCCGCGGACAGGGGAGGGAAGAGCAGTACTTC. This encodes CASSRGQGREEQYF.

This clone showed up just a few times. The V and J genes are TRBV6-5 and TRBJ1-5; weak D call: TRBD1 (6 bases). Germline CDR1 reads MNHEY; CDR2 reads SVGAGI. CDR3 size: 14 residues. V was cut by 7 bases and J by 2 bases, with 12 bases left in between. In DNA, the CDR3 is TGTGCCAGCAAGGACAGTGGAGGCAATCAGCCCCAGCATTTT. Amino acid sequence: CASKDSGGNQPQHF.